A single sample gave rise to the 24 T cell receptor beta chains below, sequenced in a study of spatial heterogeneity in lung cancer. Time point of the sample: sample taken at primary tumor resection. Without sorting, whole RNA was sequenced from tumor, nontumor lung or frozen PBMC. TCRdb redid the calling of the 5' RACE reads with MiXCR, one entry per CDR3 protein. The repertoire holds approximately 82,000 distinct CDR3 sequences, approximately 12% seen once, with roughly 4.5% in the top ten. Material: PBMCs, obtained at surgery. These receptors originate from a male donor with early-stage non-small cell lung cancer.

This clonotype was seen a few times. The chain uses TRBV6-5 and TRBJ1-2; D may be TRBD1 (5 bases). Germline CDR1 and CDR2: MNHEY and SVGAGI. Trimming took 5 bases from V and 1 from J, leaving 8 bases between them. The CDR3 totals 13 residues. The DNA for the CDR3 is TGTGCCAGCAGTGCGACAGTTAACTATGGCTACACCTTC. Residues: CASSATVNYGYTF.

The V and J genes are TRBV5-1 and TRBJ2-3, with D perhaps TRBD1 or TRBD2 (6 bases each). Germline CDR1 and CDR2: SGHRS and YFSETQ. V gave up 4 bases and J gave up 4 bases, with 22 bases separating them. This CDR3 has 17 amino acids. The CDR3 DNA reads as TGCGCCAGCAGCCCGGCCCGAGGGGGAGGCGGCGCAGATACGCAGTATTTT. Translating gives CASSPARGGGGADTQYF.

This clonotype was observed a handful of times. This rearrangement joins TRBV5-1 to TRBJ1-1; no definite D call. Per germline, CDR1 SGHRS and CDR2 YFSETQ. The CDR3 contains 15 residues. The V gene lost 2 bases and the J gene lost 1 base, with 12 bases spanning the gap. CDR3 nucleotide sequence: TGCGCCAGCAGCTTAACCGGGCCCCAGAACACTGAAGCTTTCTTT. Translating gives CASSLTGPQNTEAFF.

The V call is TRBV11-2, the J call TRBJ2-3, with D perhaps matching TRBD1 or TRBD2 (6 bases each). With 5 bases removed from V and 5 bases from J, the gap between germline ends came to 20 bases. The CDR3 is made up of 16 amino acids. Germline assignment: CDR1 SGHAT and CDR2 FQNNGV. The CDR3 sequence is CASSPLEGGHRDTQYF. CDR3 coding DNA: TGTGCCAGCAGCCCCCTGGAGGGGGGCCATAGAGATACGCAGTATTTT.

This clonotype occurred many times. The V call is TRBV29-1, the J call TRBJ2-4, with D perhaps assigned TRBD1 or TRBD2 (6 bases each). CDR1 is SQVTM, CDR2 ANQGSEA, per germline. This CDR3 has 13 amino acids. Between the trimmed V and J ends, which lost 1 base and 9 bases, there was a span of 13 bases. The CDR3 protein is CSVEGTAGGIQYF. The CDR3 coding sequence is TGCAGCGTTGAAGGGACAGCCGGGGGCATTCAGTACTTC.

V and J are TRBV20-1 and TRBJ2-1; 11 bases agree with TRBD2. Germline loops: CDR1 DFQATT, CDR2 SNEGSKA (reference sequence). V was clipped by 1 base and J by 4 bases; unmatched bases: 6. This CDR3 is built from 16 residues. The CDR3 loop is CSARGLAGPRYNEQFF. The DNA for the CDR3 is TGCAGTGCTAGAGGACTAGCGGGACCGAGATACAATGAGCAGTTCTTC.

The chain has TRBV10-3 and TRBJ2-1; TRBD2 aligns across 7 bases. CDR1 is ENHRY, CDR2 SYGVKD, per germline. V lost 0 bases to trimming and J lost 4 bases; unmatched junction nucleotides: 3. The CDR3 sequence is 15 residues long. CDR3 in DNA: TGTGCCATCAGTGAGTCGGGGGAGGGGTACAATGAGCAGTTCTTC. This gives the protein CAISESGEGYNEQFF.

A note on this clonotype: Being one base from a much bigger clone, this may be a read error. The CDR3 end shows no conserved phenylalanine or tryptophan, and so a read error is likely. The chain is built from TRBV30 and TRBJ1-4, with D perhaps matching TRBD1 (5 bases). Germline lookup yields CDR1 GTSNPN and CDR2 SVGIG (reference sequence). Trimming cost V 4 bases and J 8 bases, with 11 bases left between them. This CDR3 has 12 residues. The CDR3 DNA is TGTGCCTGGACAAGGGGAGAGGAAAAACTGTTTTCT. As protein: CAWTRGEEKLFS.

This clonotype was observed at least ten times. The chain uses TRBV3-1 and TRBJ2-7; 8 positions match TRBD1. Losses at the gene ends were 0 bases for V and 5 bases for J; bases not matched to a gene: 6. The length of the CDR3 is 15 residues. CDR1 is LGHDT, CDR2 YNNKEL, per germline (reference sequence). The CDR3 here is CASSQEATGENEQYF. CDR3 DNA: TGTGCCAGCAGCCAAGAGGCGACAGGGGAGAACGAGCAGTACTTC.

V usage is TRBV20-1 and J usage is TRBJ2-5; D not certain. The CDR3 is made up of 13 amino acids. CDR1 and CDR2 (germline): DFQATT, SNEGSKA (reference sequence). Between the trimmed V and J ends, which lost 1 base and 5 bases, there was a span of 11 bases. The CDR3 DNA is TGCAGTGCTAGAGGATACCCTGCCGAGACCCAGTACTTC. Protein: CSARGYPAETQYF.

As for this clonotype: The junction shows a germline mismatch at one end, possibly a read error. The chain recombines TRBV29-1 with TRBJ1-1, with D unclear. The CDR3 contains 12 residues. Germline assignment: CDR1 SQVTM and CDR2 ANQGSEA. CDR3 in DNA: TGCAGCGTTGAAAGGATCGAAGGTGAACCTTTCTTT. It encodes CSVERIEGEPFF. The full variable domain, rest sourced from reference TRBV29-1 and TRBJ1-1, is SAVISQKPSRDICQRGTSLTIQCQVDSQVTMMFWYRQQPGQSLTLIATANQGSEATYESGFVIDKFPISRPNLTFSTLTVSNMSPEDSSIYLCSVERIEGEPFFGQGTRLTVV.

The V and J genes are TRBV27 and TRBJ2-7; no clear D gene. The CDR3 is made up of 12 amino acids. Germline V gene data show CDR1 as MNHEY and CDR2 as SMNVEV (reference sequence). Trimming cost V 4 bases and J 1 base, with 5 bases left between them. This chain's CDR3 is CASSSYSYEQYF. The CDR3 DNA is TGTGCCAGCAGTTCCTATTCCTACGAGCAGTACTTC.

This chain uses TRBV27 with TRBJ1-6; weak D call: TRBD1 (5 bases). Germline loops: CDR1 MNHEY, CDR2 SMNVEV (reference sequence). V lost 2 bases to trimming and J lost 6 bases, with 11 bases between them. This CDR3 has 15 amino acids. The CDR3 bases are TGTGCCAGCAGTTTAGTCCAGGGAGTTAATTCACCCCTCCACTTT. Translating gives CASSLVQGVNSPLHF.

V is TRBV7-3 and J is TRBJ2-5; D is undetermined. Germline CDR1 and CDR2: SGHTA and FQGTGA. The CDR3 runs to 15 residues. The germline V and J ends were trimmed by 5 bases and 5 bases, with 18 bases remaining between them. CDR3 loop: CASSRHREFLETQYF. The CDR3 nucleotides are TGTGCCAGCAGCCGCCACAGAGAGTTTTTGGAGACCCAGTACTTC.

This rearrangement joins TRBV14 to TRBJ1-3; D call uncertain. V was pared by 3 bases and J by 0 bases, with 6 bases between. Germline values: CDR1 SGHDN, CDR2 FVKESK. CDR3 size: 14 residues. The chain's CDR3 is CASSQSYSGNTIYF. As DNA, the CDR3 is TGTGCCAGCAGCCAGAGCTACTCTGGAAACACCATATATTTT.

This clonotype was found a few times. V is TRBV27 and J is TRBJ1-1; D is uncertain. The V gene lost 4 bases and the J gene lost 0 bases, with 6 bases spanning the gap. Germline V gene lookup returns CDR1 MNHEY and CDR2 SMNVEV (reference sequence). The length of the CDR3 is 13 residues. The CDR3 nucleotides read TGTGCCAGCAGTTACGGCCTGAACACTGAAGCTTTCTTT. This codes for CASSYGLNTEAFF.

This clonotype was counted a few times. The chain is built from TRBV3-1 and TRBJ1-1; the D gene is possibly TRBD1 (6 bases). CDR3 length equals 12 residues. V was shortened by 4 bases and J by 7 bases, with 10 bases between the two germline ends. CDR1 is LGHDT, CDR2 YNNKEL, per germline (reference sequence). The CDR3 nucleotides read TGTGCCAGCAGCCGAGGGGGGAATGAAGCTTTCTTT. The encoded protein is CASSRGGNEAFF.

The gene calls are TRBV5-6 and TRBJ2-5, with D possibly being TRBD1 or TRBD2 (5 bases each). The V end lost 5 bases, the J end lost 9 bases, and 23 bases lay between the germline ends. Germline-derived CDR1 and CDR2 are SGHDT and YYEEEE. CDR3 length equals 15 residues. The CDR3 DNA reads TGTGCCAGCAGGTTTGGGACGGCGGAGATGGGGGCCCAGTACTTC. It specifies CASRFGTAEMGAQYF.

This clonotype was counted ten times or more. The chain recombines TRBV4-2 with TRBJ1-2; D not certain. Germline CDR1 and CDR2: LGHNA and YNFKEQ. V dropped 4 bases and J dropped 0 bases, with 21 bases sitting between them. This CDR3 has 18 amino acids. The CDR3 protein is CASSPLAEASSSNYGYTF. CDR3 bases: TGTGCCAGCAGCCCCCTCGCAGAAGCCTCTTCGTCTAACTATGGCTACACCTTC.

The rearrangement joins TRBV7-9 to TRBJ2-1, with 8 bases that match TRBD2. Per germline, CDR1 SEHNR and CDR2 FQNEAQ (reference sequence). There are 16 residues in the CDR3. With V trimmed by 6 bases and J by 9 bases, 16 bases remained unmatched. The CDR3 here is CASSFQAGVWAAEQFF. CDR3 sequence (DNA): TGTGCCAGCAGTTTCCAAGCGGGAGTATGGGCGGCTGAGCAGTTCTTC. Looking up the rest from reference TRBV7-9 and TRBJ2-1 gives the full variable domain: DTGVSQNPRHKITKRGQNVTFRCDPISEHNRLYWYRQTLGQGPEFLTYFQNEAQLEKSRLLSDRFSAERPKGSFSTLEIQRTEQGDSAMYLCASSFQAGVWAAEQFFGPGTRLTVL.

The chain carries TRBV5-1 and TRBJ2-1, with 14 bases identical to TRBD2. Germline V gene data show CDR1 as SGHRS and CDR2 as YFSETQ. V gave up 5 bases and J gave up 4 bases; unmatched junction bases: 5. This CDR3 is 16 amino acids long. DNA for the CDR3: TGCGCCAGCAGGGGACTAGCGGGAGCGGGTTACAATGAGCAGTTCTTC. This gives the protein CASRGLAGAGYNEQFF.

There are many counts of this clonotype. The gene calls are TRBV20-1 and TRBJ1-6; no clear D. V gave up 6 bases and J gave up 8 bases, with 17 bases separating them. The CDR3 loop spans 14 amino acids. Germline V CDR1 and CDR2: DFQATT, SNEGSKA (reference sequence). Written as DNA, the CDR3 is TGCAGTGCATTCCCATCTCGAGGCGATTCACCCCTCCACTTT. Translating it yields CSAFPSRGDSPLHF.

The CDR3 here is CASSLASSSGAPTDTQYF. The CDR3 DNA reads TGCGCCAGCAGCTTGGCCTCCAGTAGCGGGGCCCCCACAGATACGCAGTATTTT. The chain links TRBV5-1 to TRBJ2-3; the match to TRBD2 covers 8 bases. CDR3 length: 18 residues. CDR1 SGHRS and CDR2 YFSETQ come from the germline V gene. Trimming removed 0 bases from V and 2 bases from J; junction bases left unmatched: 11.

The rearrangement links TRBV7-9 to TRBJ1-2; 9 nucleotides line up with TRBD1. The germline V gene has CDR1 SEHNR and CDR2 FQNEAQ (reference sequence). This CDR3 contains 17 residues. J gave up 5 bases and V 5 bases, and 15 bases lay outside the gene matches. Here the CDR3 DNA reads TGTGCCAGCAGCGACAATAGATACAGGGGGCAGTGGTATGGCTACACCTTC. Its translation: CASSDNRYRGQWYGYTF.